The rows below give T cell receptor beta chains drawn from one sample of a study of immune heterogeneity within non-small cell lung tumors. One entry per CDR3 protein, called by TCRdb with MiXCR from the multiplex PCR reads. Of some 30,000 distinct CDR3 sequences detected, 25% to 30% appear once; the ten largest clones hold roughly 4.3%. The sample was lung tumor tissue. These receptors all come from a man aged 35-49 years with non-small cell lung cancer. Each CDR3 is given without its conserved first and last residue. The order of the fields is V gene, J gene, CDR3 protein.

>TRBV6-5|TRBJ1-1
ASTYSFRNTEAF
>TRBV6-6|TRBJ1-1
ASSYSTGVRTEAF
>TRBV2|TRBJ1-2
ASSENRVGYGYT
>TRBV4-1|TRBJ2-1
ASSQETAVGYNEQF
>TRBV3-1|TRBJ1-2
ASGEGGPHYGYT
>TRBV6-4|TRBJ1-1
ASRVRVGYTEAF
>TRBV6-5|TRBJ2-2
ASSYSAGTGELF
>TRBV6-5|TRBJ2-1
ASSPLAGEDNEQF
>TRBV29-1|TRBJ2-7
SVNKEGHEQY
>TRBV9|TRBJ2-6
ASSVPRRGESSGANVLT
>TRBV6-1|TRBJ2-3
ASSEGSFGRSTDTQY
>TRBV11-3|TRBJ1-1
ASSPSTGVLGAF
>TRBV12-2|TRBJ1-2
ASRHSNYGYT
>TRBV27|TRBJ1-1
ATSGQLNTEAF
>TRBV7-8|TRBJ1-6
ASSLRELGPGGRSSPLH
>TRBV12-3/TRBV12-4|TRBJ2-3
ASSPRITDTQY
>TRBV6-4|TRBJ2-3
ASKTLGDTQY
>TRBV2|TRBJ2-4
ASSSGLDIQY
>TRBV7-9|TRBJ1-5
ASSSGQGASQPQH
>TRBV6-2/TRBV6-3|TRBJ2-3
ASRAASGTDTQY
>TRBV7-9|TRBJ2-3
ASSILAGGTDTQY
>TRBV12-5|TRBJ2-7
ASGLELGAYEQY
>TRBV6-1|TRBJ1-5
ASSQGGGRNRPQH
>TRBV5-4|TRBJ2-7
ASSSGDNLYEQY